What follows are 23 T cell receptor beta chains derived from one specimen sequenced in a study of CD8 T cells in ankylosing spondylitis. TCRdb reprocessed the 5' RACE reads with MiXCR, giving one entry per CDR3 protein. The data hold about 42,000 distinct CDR3 sequences, with about 2.5% observed a single time. Sequences were obtained from blood, either unsorted or a sorted T cell fraction (not recorded which). The receptors were sampled from a male donor with ankylosing spondylitis or in good health (not recorded which).

This clonotype was observed at least ten times. The genes are TRBV9 and TRBJ2-1; weak D call: TRBD2 (6 bases). The CDR3 is 15 residues long. Germline V gene sequence: CDR1 SGDLS, CDR2 YYNGEE. The V gene lost 2 bases and the J gene lost 0 bases, with 9 bases spanning the gap. The CDR3 region is CASSVLGGSYNEQFF. The CDR3 region has the DNA TGTGCCAGCAGCGTCCTGGGAGGCTCCTACAATGAGCAGTTCTTC. Drawing the rest from reference TRBV9 and TRBJ2-1, the complete variable domain is DSGVTQTPKHLITATGQRVTLRCSPRSGDLSVYWYQQSLDQGLQFLIQYYNGEERAKGNILERFSAQQFPDLHSELNLSSLELGDSALYFCASSVLGGSYNEQFFGPGTRLTVL.

This clonotype was recorded at least ten times. The genes are TRBV9 and TRBJ2-7; 9 bases are a match to TRBD2. The CDR3 has 16 amino acids. CDR1 is SGDLS, CDR2 YYNGEE, per germline. V was pared by 3 bases and J by 1 base, with 8 bases of the junction left unmatched. For the CDR3, the DNA is TGTGCCAGCAGCGCGGGCGGGAGGGCCATTTCCTACGAGCAGTACTTC. Amino acid sequence: CASSAGGRAISYEQYF.

Worth noting for this clonotype: A read error may be the cause here, since a much bigger clone is one base away. The chain joins TRBV9 to TRBJ2-1; D tentatively reads TRBD1 or TRBD2 (6 bases each). From germline, CDR1 is SGDLS and CDR2 YYNGEE. V gave up 3 bases and J gave up 6 bases, with 19 bases separating them. The CDR3 length is 16 residues. The CDR3, as DNA: TGTGCCAGCAGCGAGACCATAGGGGGGTACCCCAATGAGCAGTTCTTC. Its protein is CASSETIGGYPNEQFF.

This clonotype was seen ten or more times. The genes are TRBV9 and TRBJ2-2; D perhaps matches TRBD1 (5 bases). With 4 bases removed from V and 3 bases from J, the gap between germline ends came to 10 bases. The CDR3 covers 14 residues. CDR1 and CDR2 (germline): SGDLS, YYNGEE. The CDR3 loop reads CASSPGQYTGELFF. The CDR3 region has the DNA TGTGCCAGCAGCCCCGGACAATACACCGGGGAGCTGTTTTTT.

This clonotype was counted at least ten times. The V and J genes are TRBV9 and TRBJ2-1; TRBD2 matches at 9 bases. This CDR3 is built from 18 residues. Germline-derived CDR1 and CDR2 are SGDLS and YYNGEE. J gave up 0 bases and V 3 bases, and 10 bases lay outside the gene matches. The CDR3: CASSALASGISSYNEQFF. The CDR3 DNA reads TGTGCCAGCAGCGCCCTGGCTAGCGGGATTAGCTCCTACAATGAGCAGTTCTTC.

The sample holds many counts of this clonotype. The V and J genes are TRBV9 and TRBJ2-7; weak D call: TRBD2 (6 bases). From germline, CDR1 is SGDLS and CDR2 YYNGEE. V dropped 0 bases and J dropped 6 bases, with 10 bases sitting between them. The CDR3 covers 13 residues. The CDR3 protein is CASSVAGEGEQYF. Written as DNA, the CDR3 is TGTGCCAGCAGCGTAGCGGGAGAGGGCGAGCAGTACTTC.

This clonotype was found many times. The CDR3 DNA sequence: TGTGCCAGCAGCGTAGCGGCGGGAACTCAAGAGACCCAGTACTTC. It encodes CASSVAAGTQETQYF. The genes are TRBV9 and TRBJ2-5, with TRBD2 as a possible D gene (6 bases). Per germline, CDR1 SGDLS and CDR2 YYNGEE. The CDR3 spans 15 residues. V lost 0 bases and J lost 2, with 11 bases in between. The whole variable domain, filled in from reference TRBV9 and TRBJ2-5, reads DSGVTQTPKHLITATGQRVTLRCSPRSGDLSVYWYQQSLDQGLQFLIQYYNGEERAKGNILERFSAQQFPDLHSELNLSSLELGDSALYFCASSVAAGTQETQYFGPGTRLLVL.

This clonotype was seen only a few times. The gene calls are TRBV12-2 and TRBJ1-5; the table calls TRBD1, which could not be checked here. TRBV12-2 is a documented pseudogene. The CDR3 consists of 22 residues. The CDR3 coding sequence is TGTGCAAGTCGCTTAACCCCCAATTGGCTACCGGGACAACAAACCCCGGGGCAGCCCCAGCATTTT. Encoded protein: CASRLTPNWLPGQQTPGQPQHF.

This clonotype has more than one count but fewer than ten. This sequence joins TRBV9 and TRBJ1-2; D call uncertain. Trimming shortened V by 0 bases and J by 2 bases, and 11 bases separated the two germline ends. This CDR3 contains 15 residues. The germline V gene has CDR1 SGDLS and CDR2 YYNGEE. CDR3: CASSVATSPNYGYTF. Here the CDR3 DNA reads TGTGCCAGCAGCGTAGCCACCAGCCCAAACTATGGCTACACCTTC. Together with reference TRBV9 and TRBJ1-2, the CDR3 gives the full variable domain: DSGVTQTPKHLITATGQRVTLRCSPRSGDLSVYWYQQSLDQGLQFLIQYYNGEERAKGNILERFSAQQFPDLHSELNLSSLELGDSALYFCASSVATSPNYGYTFGSGTRLTVV.

This clonotype was seen at least ten times. CDR3 DNA: TGTGCCAGCAGCGTAGGACCAACCGGTCCCGGGGAGCTGTTTTTT. Translating gives CASSVGPTGPGELFF. The V gene is TRBV9, the J gene TRBJ2-2, with D hard to call. CDR1 and CDR2 (germline): SGDLS, YYNGEE. The CDR3 totals 15 residues. V was trimmed by 0 bases and J by 6 bases, leaving 12 bases between them.

This clonotype appeared many times. The rearrangement joins TRBV9 to TRBJ2-3; D remains ambiguous. The CDR3 is 12 residues long. Germline CDR1 is SGDLS and CDR2 is YYNGEE. The V end was cut by 2 bases, the J end by 4 bases, with 5 bases between. Written as DNA, the CDR3 is TGTGCCAGCAGCGTGGAGTCAGATACGCAGTATTTT. It translates to CASSVESDTQYF. Full variable domain (missing parts from reference TRBV9 and TRBJ2-3): DSGVTQTPKHLITATGQRVTLRCSPRSGDLSVYWYQQSLDQGLQFLIQYYNGEERAKGNILERFSAQQFPDLHSELNLSSLELGDSALYFCASSVESDTQYFGPGTRLTVL.

This clonotype was counted ten times or more. The chain joins TRBV9 to TRBJ2-2, with 7 bases fitting TRBD1. The CDR3 has 16 amino acids. Trimming cost V 0 bases and J 6 bases; bases outside gene matches: 8. Per germline, CDR1 SGDLS and CDR2 YYNGEE. The chain's CDR3 is CASSVDAGGLPGELFF. In nucleotides, the CDR3 is TGTGCCAGCAGCGTAGACGCAGGGGGTCTCCCCGGGGAGCTGTTTTTT.

At least ten counts were recorded for this clonotype. V usage is TRBV9 and J usage is TRBJ2-2; 13 nucleotides match TRBD2. Germline V gene sequence: CDR1 SGDLS, CDR2 YYNGEE. Germline trimming cut 3 bases from V and 7 bases from J; bases unmatched to any gene: 3. The CDR3 runs 15 residues. CDR3 sequence reads: CASSAGLAGHGELFF. For the CDR3, the DNA is TGTGCCAGCAGCGCGGGACTAGCGGGACACGGGGAGCTGTTTTTT.

This clonotype came up many times. J is TRBJ2-1 and V is TRBV9, with D perhaps matching TRBD2 (6 bases). V was shortened by 3 bases and J by 7 bases, with 17 bases between the two germline ends. The germline V gene encodes CDR1 SGDLS and CDR2 YYNGEE. The CDR3 covers 15 residues. The CDR3 bases are TGTGCCAGCAGCGCTCGGGGAGCGGGCGAGAATGAGCAGTTCTTC. Its translation is CASSARGAGENEQFF.

In its sample, this clonotype was seen many times. The DNA for the CDR3 is TGTGCCAGCAGCAGAGGAGTAGCAGATACGCAGTATTTT. Amino acids: CASSRGVADTQYF. This chain links TRBV9 with TRBJ2-3; D ambiguous. Trimming took 4 bases from V and 4 from J, leaving 10 bases between them. This CDR3 comprises 13 residues. Germline CDR1 is SGDLS and CDR2 is YYNGEE.

The table lists this clonotype with many counts. The V and J genes are TRBV9 and TRBJ2-2; D might be TRBD2 (6 bases). V gave up 7 bases and J gave up 3 bases, with 10 bases separating them. The CDR3 totals 13 residues. CDR1 and CDR2 from the germline V gene are SGDLS and YYNGEE. CDR3: CASGRWDTGELFF. The CDR3 nucleotides are TGTGCCAGCGGGAGGTGGGACACCGGGGAGCTGTTTTTT.

The sample holds many counts of this clonotype. The CDR3 spells CASSVVRESEQFF. CDR3 sequence (DNA): TGTGCCAGCAGCGTAGTCCGGGAGAGTGAGCAGTTCTTC. The chain combines TRBV9 with TRBJ2-1, with a tentative D call TRBD2 (6 bases). The CDR3 is 13 amino acids. V gave up 0 bases and J gave up 9 bases, with 10 bases separating them. Germline V gene sequence: CDR1 SGDLS, CDR2 YYNGEE. The whole variable domain, remainder taken from reference TRBV9 and TRBJ2-1, is DSGVTQTPKHLITATGQRVTLRCSPRSGDLSVYWYQQSLDQGLQFLIQYYNGEERAKGNILERFSAQQFPDLHSELNLSSLELGDSALYFCASSVVRESEQFFGPGTRLTVL.

In its sample, this clonotype was seen many times. The chain combines TRBV9 with TRBJ2-7; D not resolved. The CDR3 has 13 residues. Trimming shortened V by 0 bases and J by 3 bases, and 7 bases separated the two germline ends. CDR1 and CDR2 (germline): SGDLS, YYNGEE. CDR3 sequence: CASSVDPSYEQYF. The CDR3 DNA is TGTGCCAGCAGCGTAGACCCGAGCTACGAGCAGTACTTC.

This clonotype was picked up many times. This chain joins TRBV9 and TRBJ2-3; 14 bases are a match to TRBD2. Germline-derived CDR1 and CDR2 are SGDLS and YYNGEE. Losses at the gene ends were 0 bases for V and 6 bases for J; bases not matched to a gene: 6. CDR3 length equals 17 residues. The CDR3 loop reads CASSVVGTSGSSDTQYF. For the CDR3, the DNA is TGTGCCAGCAGCGTAGTGGGGACTAGCGGGAGCTCCGATACGCAGTATTTT.

This clonotype was counted many times. The chain links TRBV9 to TRBJ1-2, with TRBD1 as a possible D gene (5 bases). V was shortened by 3 bases and J by 8 bases, with 14 bases between the two germline ends. Germline V gene data show CDR1 as SGDLS and CDR2 as YYNGEE. There are 13 residues in the CDR3. CDR3 sequence: CASSAWGSGGYTF. DNA of the CDR3: TGTGCCAGCAGCGCGTGGGGGTCCGGCGGCTACACCTTC.

The table lists this clonotype with many counts. The V and J genes are TRBV9 and TRBJ2-7; TRBD2 agrees at 7 bases. The CDR3 spans 16 residues. Germline V gene lookup returns CDR1 SGDLS and CDR2 YYNGEE. J lost 4 bases, V lost 0 bases, and 10 bases had no gene match. CDR3 amino acids: CASSVESAGDEYEQYF. As DNA, the CDR3 is TGTGCCAGCAGCGTAGAGTCCGCGGGAGATGAGTACGAGCAGTACTTC.

This clonotype has at least ten counts. The rearrangement joins TRBV9 to TRBJ1-6; D not resolved. The V end was cut by 0 bases, the J end by 4 bases, with 11 bases between. There are 16 residues in the CDR3. CDR1 and CDR2 from the germline V gene are SGDLS and YYNGEE. CDR3 loop: CASSVGRTPYNSPLHF. The DNA for the CDR3 is TGTGCCAGCAGCGTAGGAAGGACCCCATATAATTCACCCCTCCACTTT.

Many counts were recorded for this clonotype. A read error may explain this, as a much larger clone is one base away. The chain uses TRBV9 and TRBJ2-2, with D unclear. The CDR3 totals 12 residues. In germline, CDR1 is SGDLS, CDR2 YYNGEE. The V end lost 0 bases, the J end lost 7 bases, and 4 bases lay between the germline ends. The CDR3 sequence is CASSVEVGELFF. The CDR3 DNA follows: TGTGCCAGCAGCGTAGAGGTCGGGGAGCTGTTTTTT.